This T cell receptor (beta chain) is drawn from a study of OX40 agonist ivuxolimab in advanced cancers. Study-level background: Patients assigned to dose escalation were diagnosed with hepatocellular carcinoma, melanoma, renal cell or head and neck cancer.

Germline CDR1 reads SGHDT; CDR2 reads YYEEEE. Trimming removed 7 bases at V and 0 bases at J, with 19 bases between. The CDR3 contains 16 residues. General study points: Among the nonresponders, some also had low normalized T-cell clonal expansion.

Sequenced by immunoSEQ multiplex PCR; TCRdb stores in-frame clones only, minus some. The table includes about 97,000 clones, 86% detected once. As to this clone: Its antigen is currently unknown.

The clonotype comes from an adult with an advanced solid tumor such as melanoma, head and neck, liver or kidney cancer. Sequencing used CD4+ or CD8+ T cells sorted from blood, obtained in a trial of the OX40 agonist ivuxolimab. The J gene is TRBJ1-1, the V gene TRBV5-6; possible D gene TRBD1, 5 bases. CDR3 nucleotides: TGTGCCAGCGAACAATTGGGGGGGTACCTGAACACTGAAGCTTTCTTT. Translating gives CASEQLGGYLNTEAFF.